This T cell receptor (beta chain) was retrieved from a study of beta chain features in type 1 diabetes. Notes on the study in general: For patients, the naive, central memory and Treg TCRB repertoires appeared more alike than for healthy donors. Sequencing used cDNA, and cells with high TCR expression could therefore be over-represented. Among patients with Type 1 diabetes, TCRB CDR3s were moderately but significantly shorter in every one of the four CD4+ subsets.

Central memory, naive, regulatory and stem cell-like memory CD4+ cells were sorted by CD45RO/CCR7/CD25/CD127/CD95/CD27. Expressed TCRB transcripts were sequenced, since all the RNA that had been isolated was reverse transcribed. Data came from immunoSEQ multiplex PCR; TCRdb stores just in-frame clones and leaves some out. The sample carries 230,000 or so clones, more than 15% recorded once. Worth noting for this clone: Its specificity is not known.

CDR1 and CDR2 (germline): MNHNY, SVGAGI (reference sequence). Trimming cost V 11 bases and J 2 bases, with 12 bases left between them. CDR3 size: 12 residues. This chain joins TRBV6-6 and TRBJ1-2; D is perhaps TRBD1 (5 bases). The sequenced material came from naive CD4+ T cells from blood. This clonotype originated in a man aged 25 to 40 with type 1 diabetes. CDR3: CALGDRNYGYTF. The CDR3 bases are TGTGCCCTGGGGGACCGGAACTATGGCTACACCTTC.